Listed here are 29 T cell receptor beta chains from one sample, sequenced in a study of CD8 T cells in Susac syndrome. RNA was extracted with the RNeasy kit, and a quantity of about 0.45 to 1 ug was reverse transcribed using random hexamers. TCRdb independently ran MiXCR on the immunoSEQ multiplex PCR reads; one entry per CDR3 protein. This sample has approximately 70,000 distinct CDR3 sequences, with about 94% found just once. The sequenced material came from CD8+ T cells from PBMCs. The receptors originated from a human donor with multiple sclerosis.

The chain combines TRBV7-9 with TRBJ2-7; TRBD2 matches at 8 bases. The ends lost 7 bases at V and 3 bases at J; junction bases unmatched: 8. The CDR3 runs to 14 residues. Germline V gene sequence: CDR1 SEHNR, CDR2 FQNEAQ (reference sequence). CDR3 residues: CASTPAGGYYEQYF. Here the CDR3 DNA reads TGTGCCAGCACCCCGGCGGGGGGCTACTACGAGCAGTACTTC.

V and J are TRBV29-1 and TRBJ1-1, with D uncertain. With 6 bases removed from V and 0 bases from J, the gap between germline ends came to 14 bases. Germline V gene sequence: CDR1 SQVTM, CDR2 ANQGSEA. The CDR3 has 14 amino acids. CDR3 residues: CSVEDPYMNTEAFF. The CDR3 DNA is TGCAGCGTCGAGGACCCTTACATGAACACTGAAGCTTTCTTT.

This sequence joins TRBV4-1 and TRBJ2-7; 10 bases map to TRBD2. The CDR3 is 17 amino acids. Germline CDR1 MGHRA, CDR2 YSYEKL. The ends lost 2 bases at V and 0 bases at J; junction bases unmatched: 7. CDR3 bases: TGCGCCAGCAGCCAACCTCCAACTAGCGGGGACTCCTACGAGCAGTACTTC. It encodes CASSQPPTSGDSYEQYF.

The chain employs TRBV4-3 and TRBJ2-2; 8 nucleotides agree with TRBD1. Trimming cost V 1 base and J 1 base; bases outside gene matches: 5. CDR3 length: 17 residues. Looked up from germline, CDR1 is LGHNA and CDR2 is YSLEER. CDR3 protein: CASSQAPGQENTGELFF. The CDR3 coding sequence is TGCGCCAGCAGCCAAGCCCCGGGACAGGAGAACACCGGGGAGCTGTTTTTT.

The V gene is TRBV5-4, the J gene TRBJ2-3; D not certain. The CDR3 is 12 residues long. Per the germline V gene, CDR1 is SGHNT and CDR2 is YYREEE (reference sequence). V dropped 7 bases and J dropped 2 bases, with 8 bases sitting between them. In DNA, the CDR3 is TGTGCCAGCCACGGACCCACAGATACGCAGTATTTT. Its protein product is CASHGPTDTQYF.

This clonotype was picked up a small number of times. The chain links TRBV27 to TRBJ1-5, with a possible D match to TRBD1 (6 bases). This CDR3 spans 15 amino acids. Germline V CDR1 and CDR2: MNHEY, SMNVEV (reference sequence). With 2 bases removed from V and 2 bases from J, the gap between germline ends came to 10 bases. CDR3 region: CASSLGGLGNQPQHF. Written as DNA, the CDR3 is TGTGCCAGCAGTTTAGGGGGGCTGGGCAATCAGCCCCAGCATTTT.

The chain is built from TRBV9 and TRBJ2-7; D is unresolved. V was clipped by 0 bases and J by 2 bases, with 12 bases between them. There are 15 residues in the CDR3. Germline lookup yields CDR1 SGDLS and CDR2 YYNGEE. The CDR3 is CASSVATGLTYEQYF. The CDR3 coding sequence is TGTGCCAGCAGCGTAGCTACTGGGTTAACCTACGAGCAGTACTTC.

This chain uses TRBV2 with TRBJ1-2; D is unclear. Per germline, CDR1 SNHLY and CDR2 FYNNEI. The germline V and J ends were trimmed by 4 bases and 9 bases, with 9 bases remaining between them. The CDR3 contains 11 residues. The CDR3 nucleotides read TGTGCCAGCAGTGGGACGGAGAGCTACACCTTC. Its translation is CASSGTESYTF.

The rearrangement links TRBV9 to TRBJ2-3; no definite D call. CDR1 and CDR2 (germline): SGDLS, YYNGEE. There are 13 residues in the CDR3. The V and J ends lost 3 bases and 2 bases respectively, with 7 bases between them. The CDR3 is CASSDFATDTQYF. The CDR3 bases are TGTGCCAGCAGCGATTTTGCCACAGATACGCAGTATTTT. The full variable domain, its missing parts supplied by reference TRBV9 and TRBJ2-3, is DSGVTQTPKHLITATGQRVTLRCSPRSGDLSVYWYQQSLDQGLQFLIQYYNGEERAKGNILERFSAQQFPDLHSELNLSSLELGDSALYFCASSDFATDTQYFGPGTRLTVL.

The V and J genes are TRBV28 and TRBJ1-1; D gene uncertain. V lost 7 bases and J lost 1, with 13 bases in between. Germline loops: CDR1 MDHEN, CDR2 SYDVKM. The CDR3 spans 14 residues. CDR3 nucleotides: TGTGCCAGCATGGCCTTCTCGGGGAACACTGAAGCTTTCTTT. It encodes CASMAFSGNTEAFF.

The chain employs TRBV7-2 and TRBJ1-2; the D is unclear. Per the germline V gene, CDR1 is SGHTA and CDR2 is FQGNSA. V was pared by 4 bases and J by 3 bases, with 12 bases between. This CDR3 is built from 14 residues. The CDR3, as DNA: TGTGCCAGCAGCTCCCCGGTGGTGGACTATGGCTACACCTTC. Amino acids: CASSSPVVDYGYTF. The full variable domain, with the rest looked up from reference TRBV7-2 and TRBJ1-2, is GAGVSQSPSNKVTEKGKDVELRCDPISGHTALYWYRQSLGQGLEFLIYFQGNSAPDKSGLPSDRFSAERTGGSVSTLTIQRTQQEDSAVYLCASSSPVVDYGYTFGSGTRLTVV.

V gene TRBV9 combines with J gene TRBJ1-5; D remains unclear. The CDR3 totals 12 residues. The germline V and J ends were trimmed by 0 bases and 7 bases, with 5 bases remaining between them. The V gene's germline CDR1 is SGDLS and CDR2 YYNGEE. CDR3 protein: CASSVDGQPQHF. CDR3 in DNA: TGTGCCAGCAGCGTAGATGGGCAGCCCCAGCATTTT. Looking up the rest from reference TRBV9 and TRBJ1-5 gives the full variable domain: DSGVTQTPKHLITATGQRVTLRCSPRSGDLSVYWYQQSLDQGLQFLIQYYNGEERAKGNILERFSAQQFPDLHSELNLSSLELGDSALYFCASSVDGQPQHFGDGTRLSIL.

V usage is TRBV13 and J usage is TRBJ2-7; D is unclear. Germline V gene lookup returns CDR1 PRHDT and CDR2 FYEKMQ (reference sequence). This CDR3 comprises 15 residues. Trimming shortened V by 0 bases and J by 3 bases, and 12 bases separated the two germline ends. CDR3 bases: TGTGCCAGCAGCTTAGGCGCAAGCTTAGTCTACGAGCAGTACTTC. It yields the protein CASSLGASLVYEQYF.

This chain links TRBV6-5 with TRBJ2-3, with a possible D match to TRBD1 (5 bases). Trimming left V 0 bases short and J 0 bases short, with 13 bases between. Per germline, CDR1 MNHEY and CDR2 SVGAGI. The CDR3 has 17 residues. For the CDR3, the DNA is TGTGCCAGCAGTTACTCGTGGGGCAGGAGTAGCACAGATACGCAGTATTTT. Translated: CASSYSWGRSSTDTQYF.

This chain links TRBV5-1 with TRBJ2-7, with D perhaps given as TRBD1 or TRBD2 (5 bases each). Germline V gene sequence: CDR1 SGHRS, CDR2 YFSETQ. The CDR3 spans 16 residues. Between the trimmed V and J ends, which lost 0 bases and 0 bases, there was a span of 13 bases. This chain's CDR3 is CASSLAQGRSSYEQYF. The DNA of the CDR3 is TGCGCCAGCAGCTTGGCCCAGGGACGGTCCTCCTACGAGCAGTACTTC.

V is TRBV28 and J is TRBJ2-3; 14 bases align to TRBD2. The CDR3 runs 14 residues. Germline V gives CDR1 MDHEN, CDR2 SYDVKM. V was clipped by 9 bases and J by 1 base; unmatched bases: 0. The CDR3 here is CARGLAGGTDTQYF. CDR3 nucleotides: TGTGCCAGGGGACTAGCGGGAGGCACAGATACGCAGTATTTT.

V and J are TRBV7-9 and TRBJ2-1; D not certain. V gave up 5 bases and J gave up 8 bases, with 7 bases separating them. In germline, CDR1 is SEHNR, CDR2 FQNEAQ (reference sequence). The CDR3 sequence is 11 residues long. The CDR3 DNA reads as TGTGCCAGCAGCCCCGAGTATGAGCAGTTCTTC. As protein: CASSPEYEQFF.

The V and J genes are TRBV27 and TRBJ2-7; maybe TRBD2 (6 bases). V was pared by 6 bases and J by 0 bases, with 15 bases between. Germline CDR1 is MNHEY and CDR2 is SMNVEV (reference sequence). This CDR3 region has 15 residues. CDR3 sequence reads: CASSQGLARSYEQYF. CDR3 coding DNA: TGTGCCAGCAGCCAAGGGCTAGCGCGCTCCTACGAGCAGTACTTC.

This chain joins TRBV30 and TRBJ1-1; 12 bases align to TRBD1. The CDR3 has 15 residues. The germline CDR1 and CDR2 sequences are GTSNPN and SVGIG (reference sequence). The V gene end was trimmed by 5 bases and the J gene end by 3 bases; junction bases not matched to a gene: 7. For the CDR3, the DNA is TGTGCCTGGGGCCCCGGGACAGGGGGCCACACTGAAGCTTTCTTT. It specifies CAWGPGTGGHTEAFF.

CDR3: CASSCLTSGSYYNEQFF. The DNA for the CDR3 is TGTGCCAGCAGCTGCCTGACTAGCGGGAGCTATTACAATGAGCAGTTCTTC. V gene TRBV7-9 combines with J gene TRBJ2-1; 12 bases fit TRBD2. The CDR3 is 17 residues long. Looked up from germline, CDR1 is SEHNR and CDR2 is FQNEAQ (reference sequence). The trim removed 4 bases at V and 4 bases at J, leaving 8 bases unmatched.

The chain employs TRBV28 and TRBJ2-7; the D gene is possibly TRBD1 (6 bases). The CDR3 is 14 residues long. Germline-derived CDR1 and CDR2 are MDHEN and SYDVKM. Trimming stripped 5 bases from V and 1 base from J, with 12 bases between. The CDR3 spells CASSRDIRSYEQYF. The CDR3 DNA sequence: TGTGCCAGCAGTCGGGACATACGATCCTACGAGCAGTACTTC.

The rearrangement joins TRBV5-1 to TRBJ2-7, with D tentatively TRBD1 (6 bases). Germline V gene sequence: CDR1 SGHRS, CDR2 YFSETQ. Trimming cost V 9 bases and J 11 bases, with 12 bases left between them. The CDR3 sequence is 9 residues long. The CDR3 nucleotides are TGCGCCACGGCTTCAGGGGAGTACTTC. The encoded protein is CATASGEYF.

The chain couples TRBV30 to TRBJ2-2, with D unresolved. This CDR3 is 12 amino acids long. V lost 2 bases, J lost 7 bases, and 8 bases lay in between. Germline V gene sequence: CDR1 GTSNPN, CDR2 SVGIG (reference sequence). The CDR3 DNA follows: TGTGCCTGGAGTCTAAGTTTCGGGGAGCTGTTTTTT. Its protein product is CAWSLSFGELFF.

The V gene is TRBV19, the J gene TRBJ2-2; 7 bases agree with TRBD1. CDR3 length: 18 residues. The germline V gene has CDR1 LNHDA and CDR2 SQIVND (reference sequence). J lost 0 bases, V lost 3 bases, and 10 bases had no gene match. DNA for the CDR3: TGTGCCAGTAGTATCACCATCTGGACAGGCTCGAACACCGGGGAGCTGTTTTTT. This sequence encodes CASSITIWTGSNTGELFF.

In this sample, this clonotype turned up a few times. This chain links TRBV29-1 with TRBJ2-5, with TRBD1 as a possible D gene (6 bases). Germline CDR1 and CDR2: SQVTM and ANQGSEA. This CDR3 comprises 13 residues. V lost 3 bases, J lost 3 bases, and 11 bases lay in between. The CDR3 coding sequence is TGCAGCGTTGATTCACAGGGCGAAGAGACCCAGTACTTC. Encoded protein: CSVDSQGEETQYF.

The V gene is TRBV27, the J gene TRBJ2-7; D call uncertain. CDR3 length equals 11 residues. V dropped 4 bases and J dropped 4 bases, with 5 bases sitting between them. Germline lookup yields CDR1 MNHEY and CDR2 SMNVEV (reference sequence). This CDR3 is CASSSQYEQYF. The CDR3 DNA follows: TGTGCCAGCAGTTCCCAATACGAGCAGTACTTC.

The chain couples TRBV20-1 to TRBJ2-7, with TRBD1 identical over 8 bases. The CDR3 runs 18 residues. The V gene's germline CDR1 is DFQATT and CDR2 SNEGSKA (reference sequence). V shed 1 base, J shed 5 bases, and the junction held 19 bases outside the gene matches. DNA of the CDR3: TGCAGTGCTAGAGTCTTGACAGGGGCCTTTTTAGGCGTCCACGAGCAGTACTTC. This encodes CSARVLTGAFLGVHEQYF.

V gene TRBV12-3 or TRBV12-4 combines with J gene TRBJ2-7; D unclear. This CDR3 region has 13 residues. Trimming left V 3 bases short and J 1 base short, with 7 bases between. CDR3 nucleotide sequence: TGTGCCAGCAGTTTGCTTGCGTCCTACGAGCAGTACTTC. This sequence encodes CASSLLASYEQYF.

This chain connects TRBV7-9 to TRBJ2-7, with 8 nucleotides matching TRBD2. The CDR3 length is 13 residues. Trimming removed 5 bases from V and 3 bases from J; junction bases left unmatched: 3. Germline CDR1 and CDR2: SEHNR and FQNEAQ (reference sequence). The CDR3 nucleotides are TGTGCCAGCAGCGCCAGCGGGAGCTACGAGCAGTACTTC. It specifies CASSASGSYEQYF.